This paragraph reports one T cell receptor (beta chain). Its antigen is as yet unknown. The sample belongs to a study of shared clonotypes between healthy human individuals. The overall study: Every donor yielded three CD4 naive, three CD4 memory, two CD8 naive and one CD8 memory plate. Overall study findings and caveats: The study found about 4.6% of naive CD4 clonotypes shared across a few donors.

With 2 bases removed from V and 5 bases from J, the gap between germline ends came to 10 bases. The germline CDR1 and CDR2 sequences are SGHTA and FQGNSA. The CDR3 has 13 amino acids. The assay was run at deep level. The DNA input per sorted-subset replicate PCR was roughly 0.2 ug, corresponding to 28,000 or so T cell genomes. Sequenced by immunoSEQ multiplex PCR; TCRdb stores in-frame clones only, minus some. The data contain 170,000 or so clones, 65% to 80% of them singletons. Sequencing was performed on memory CD4+ T cells sorted from blood. Stated subset: CD45RA-negative fraction. The TCR sequence derives from a man aged 25 to 45 in good health. The genes are TRBV7-2 and TRBJ2-7, with a weak D call TRBD1 (5 bases). The CDR3 bases are TGTGCCAGCAGCTTAAGACAGTCCCACGAGCAGTACTTC. This codes for CASSLRQSHEQYF. Looking up the rest from reference TRBV7-2 and TRBJ2-7 gives the full variable domain: GAGVSQSPSNKVTEKGKDVELRCDPISGHTALYWYRQSLGQGLEFLIYFQGNSAPDKSGLPSDRFSAERTGGSVSTLTIQRTQQEDSAVYLCASSLRQSHEQYFGPGTRLTVT.